Here is one TCR beta chain with its context. Antigen unknown. The table came from immunoSEQ multiplex PCR; TCRdb's copy has only in-frame clones and leaves some out. This sample has about 2,200,000 clones, with 90% to 95% found just once. This sample was taken from a study of shared clonotypes between healthy human individuals. Study context: There were three CD4 naive, three CD4 memory, two CD8 naive and one CD8 memory plates per donor. Whole-study results and caveats: A handful of donors had about 5% of their naive CD4 clonotypes in common.

Terminally differentiated effector memory CD45RA+ cells were excluded by CCR7 positive selection of CD45RO-negative cells. This CDR3 is built from 15 residues. The germline V gene encodes CDR1 MDHEN and CDR2 SYDVKM. V was trimmed by 5 bases and J by 8 bases, leaving 18 bases between them. V usage is TRBV28 and J usage is TRBJ1-4; D is possibly TRBD1 (6 bases). The sample taken for sequencing was naive CD8+ T cells from PBMCs. The receptor was isolated from a man younger than 30 in good health. Some clones in this sample may be carry-over from other donors' samples. This CDR3 is CASSLTHRVGEKLFF. CDR3 nucleotides: TGTGCCAGCAGTCTAACTCACAGGGTTGGGGAAAAACTGTTTTTT.